This record looks at one T cell receptor beta chain sequence and its context. V lost 0 bases and J lost 2; bases outside the gene matches: 4. The CDR3 runs to 15 residues. Germline V CDR1 and CDR2: GTSNPN, SVGIG (reference sequence). Profiling relied on immunoSEQ multiplex PCR, and the TCRdb table lists in-frame clones only, not all of them. The sample has about 190,000 clones; about 85% are singletons. The entry originates in a study of blood T cell repertoires in COVID-19. The sample consisted of peripheral blood. The J gene is TRBJ1-2, the V gene TRBV30, with 9 bases that match TRBD1. This TCR was sampled from a man between 65 and 85 years old with active or convalescent COVID-19. The CDR3 sequence is CAWSVGTGFNYGYTF. As DNA, the CDR3 is TGTGCCTGGAGTGTAGGGACAGGGTTCAACTATGGCTACACCTTC.